The 10 T cell receptor beta chains presented below share a single source sample, sequenced in a study of blood T cell repertoires in COVID-19. The assay was immunoSEQ multiplex PCR, and TCRdb's table has in-frame clones only and misses some. The sample consists of roughly 150,000 clones, over 80% of them appearing once. The sample taken for sequencing was peripheral blood. These receptors all come from an elderly woman with COVID-19, enrolled during active disease.

This chain connects TRBV7-7 to TRBJ2-7, with 8 bases lining up with TRBD1. Looked up from germline, CDR1 is SSHAT and CDR2 is FNYEAQ (reference sequence). The CDR3 covers 14 residues. CDR3: CASAKVQGAGEQYF. The CDR3 nucleotides read TGTGCTAGCGCCAAGGTCCAGGGGGCTGGTGAGCAGTACTTC.

The V call is TRBV5-1, the J call TRBJ2-7, with TRBD2 as a possible D gene (6 bases). The V gene's germline CDR1 is SGHRS and CDR2 YFSETQ. V was pared by 1 base and J by 2 bases, with 13 bases between. CDR3 size: 15 residues. This CDR3 is CASSLRGLPPYEQYF. In DNA form, the CDR3 reads TGCGCCAGCAGCTTGAGGGGACTCCCTCCCTACGAGCAGTACTTC.

The chain links TRBV24-1 to TRBJ1-1, with 9 positions matching TRBD1. After removal of 3 bases from V and 11 bases from J, the junction contained 3 bases not matched to a gene. The V gene's germline CDR1 is KGHDR and CDR2 SFDVKD. This CDR3 region has 12 residues. As DNA, the CDR3 is TGTGCCACCAGTGATGGGGACAGGGACGCTTTCTTT. Its protein is CATSDGDRDAFF.

The chain has TRBV7-9 and TRBJ1-1, with 7 bases aligning to TRBD1. Germline CDR1 and CDR2: SEHNR and FQNEAQ (reference sequence). V dropped 8 bases and J dropped 2; count of bases not matched to a gene: 11. CDR3 length equals 15 residues. CDR3 sequence (DNA): TGTGCCAGCCGGGTGGGGCAGGGGGGAAACACTGAAGCTTTCTTT. Amino acids: CASRVGQGGNTEAFF.

This chain connects TRBV5-1 to TRBJ2-4; 7 bases fit TRBD2. This CDR3 has 18 amino acids. V lost 0 bases and J lost 3; bases outside the gene matches: 12. In germline, CDR1 is SGHRS, CDR2 YFSETQ. This chain's CDR3 is CASSLASLGGFGKNIQYF. In DNA form, the CDR3 reads TGCGCCAGCAGCTTGGCCTCTCTCGGGGGGTTTGGCAAAAACATTCAGTACTTC.

The sample holds one count of this clone. The rearrangement links TRBV5-1 to TRBJ1-5; a possible D gene is TRBD1 (5 bases). V was clipped by 0 bases and J by 7 bases, with 14 bases between them. The CDR3 is 15 amino acids. Germline V gene data show CDR1 as SGHRS and CDR2 as YFSETQ. CDR3 protein: CASSLGPPGGQPQHF. The CDR3 DNA follows: TGCGCCAGCAGCTTGGGTCCCCCGGGGGGGCAGCCCCAGCATTTT.

This rearrangement joins TRBV5-5 to TRBJ2-5; weak D call: TRBD1 (7 bases). The germline CDR1 and CDR2 sequences are SGHKS and YYEKEE (reference sequence). The CDR3 is 14 residues long. V was trimmed by 0 bases and J by 4 bases, leaving 10 bases between them. CDR3 region: CASSLGGTVETQYF. The CDR3, as DNA: TGTGCCAGCAGCTTGGGCGGGACAGTAGAGACCCAGTACTTC. Based on the CDR3 plus reference TRBV5-5 and TRBJ2-5, the full variable domain is DAGVTQSPTHLIKTRGQQVTLRCSPISGHKSVSWYQQVLGQGPQFIFQYYEKEERGRGNFPDRFSARQFPNYSSELNVNALLLGDSALYLCASSLGGTVETQYFGPGTRLLVL.

The chain has TRBV28 and TRBJ2-2; 9 bases are shared with TRBD1. Germline values: CDR1 MDHEN, CDR2 SYDVKM. The CDR3 totals 15 residues. V was pared by 4 bases and J by 7 bases, with 7 bases of the junction left unmatched. CDR3 protein: CASSSSGQGRGELFF. CDR3 nucleotides: TGTGCCAGCAGTTCCTCCGGACAGGGGCGCGGGGAGCTGTTTTTT.

This chain links TRBV27 with TRBJ2-7; TRBD1 aligns across 10 bases. This CDR3 is 15 amino acids long. Germline assignment: CDR1 MNHEY and CDR2 SMNVEV (reference sequence). The junction had 9 bases not matched to a gene; V was cut back by 5 bases and J by 5 bases. DNA of the CDR3: TGTGCCAGCAGTCCGTGGGGGACAGGGGCGAACGAGCAGTACTTC. It codes for CASSPWGTGANEQYF.

The chain couples TRBV6-5 to TRBJ1-5; perhaps TRBD1 as D (6 bases). Germline V gives CDR1 MNHEY, CDR2 SVGAGI. V gave up 11 bases and J gave up 0 bases, with 11 bases separating them. The length of the CDR3 is 13 residues. The CDR3 DNA is TGTGCCGGTCGACAGGATAGCAATCAGCCCCAGCATTTT. This gives the protein CAGRQDSNQPQHF.